The clone carrying this T cell receptor beta chain was counted many times. This CDR3 contains 15 residues. CDR1 and CDR2 from the germline V gene are LNHDA and SQIVND (reference sequence). V was trimmed by 10 bases and J by 0 bases, leaving 15 bases between them. TCRdb redid the calling of the 5' RACE reads with MiXCR, one entry per CDR3 protein. This table holds 15,000 to 20,000 distinct CDR3 sequences, about a sixth found once. The sample comes from a study of HIV-infected patients and healthy controls. Sequenced input: CD8+ T cells from blood. The TCR originated in a human donor in good health. The rearrangement uses TRBV19 and TRBJ2-2; possible D gene TRBD1, 5 bases. In DNA form, the CDR3 reads TGTGCCACCGAATTGGACACCGCGAACACCGGGGAGCTGTTTTTT. This gives the protein CATELDTANTGELFF.